A single sample gave rise to the 19 T cell receptor beta chains below, sequenced in a study of T cells in Graves' hyperthyroidism and ophthalmopathy. The investigators amplified TCR beta CDR3 regions from RNA transcripts. The study used the HTBI primer set for a first-round RT-PCR of the TCR CDR3. MiXCR was run by TCRdb on the multiplex PCR reads, yielding one entry per CDR3 protein. The profile shows under 250,000 distinct CDR3 sequences, about a sixth of them singletons. Sequenced input: blood. The receptors were gathered from a man aged 45-60 years with Graves' hyperthyroidism.

This clonotype was seen at least ten times. The gene calls are TRBV24-1 and TRBJ2-7, with D possibly being TRBD2 (5 bases). The V gene's germline CDR1 is KGHDR and CDR2 SFDVKD. The V end lost 3 bases, the J end lost 3 bases, and 8 bases lay between the germline ends. The CDR3 has 13 residues. The CDR3, as DNA: TGTGCCACCAGTGATGAAGGAGGCTACGAGCAGTACTTC. Its protein product is CATSDEGGYEQYF.

The V and J genes are TRBV10-3 and TRBJ2-4; 7 nucleotides match TRBD1. The CDR3 is 14 residues long. The V gene end was trimmed by 11 bases and the J gene end by 6 bases; junction bases not matched to a gene: 13. Germline values: CDR1 ENHRY, CDR2 SYGVKD. The CDR3 reads CAASAQTGTNIQYF. The CDR3, as DNA: TGTGCCGCGTCAGCCCAGACAGGGACAAACATTCAGTACTTC.

This clonotype was counted many times. V is TRBV28 and J is TRBJ1-2, with D tentatively TRBD1 (5 bases). The CDR3 is made up of 14 amino acids. Deletions cut 4 bases from V and 4 bases from J, with 13 bases between. Germline V CDR1 and CDR2: MDHEN, SYDVKM. CDR3 in DNA: TGTGCCAGCAGTTACCAGGGAGGAGGCTATGGCTACACCTTC. Its protein is CASSYQGGGYGYTF.

The chain has TRBV2 and TRBJ2-5, with D possibly matching TRBD1 (6 bases). V lost 6 bases and J lost 5, with 16 bases in between. The germline V gene has CDR1 SNHLY and CDR2 FYNNEI. The CDR3 has 14 amino acids. CDR3 residues: CASSADSPVETQYF. Here the CDR3 DNA reads TGTGCCAGCAGCGCGGACAGTCCAGTCGAGACCCAGTACTTC.

In its sample, this clonotype was seen many times. V usage is TRBV11-3 and J usage is TRBJ2-2; unclear D gene. Germline V CDR1 and CDR2: SGHNT, YENEEA. Between the trimmed V and J ends, which lost 1 base and 8 bases, there was a span of 5 bases. This CDR3 contains 12 residues. CDR3 sequence reads: CASSLVRGELFF. CDR3 coding DNA: TGTGCCAGCAGCTTAGTTCGTGGGGAGCTGTTTTTT.

This clonotype was detected ten times or more. This chain uses TRBV20-1 with TRBJ2-1; 11 nucleotides align to TRBD1. CDR3 length: 16 residues. Germline lookup yields CDR1 DFQATT and CDR2 SNEGSKA (reference sequence). V was pared by 1 base and J by 3 bases, with 5 bases of the junction left unmatched. This CDR3 reads CSARGGQGASYNEQFF. The CDR3 DNA follows: TGCAGTGCTAGAGGAGGACAGGGGGCTAGCTACAATGAGCAGTTCTTC.

The V call is TRBV7-9, the J call TRBJ2-5; possible D gene TRBD2, 6 bases. This CDR3 has 18 residues. CDR1 is SEHNR and CDR2 is FQNEAQ in the germline V gene (reference sequence). Trimming removed 4 bases at V and 5 bases at J, with 26 bases between. CDR3 coding DNA: TGTGCCAGCAGCTCGCTTGGCGGCGGGAACTTTGTAAGGGAGACCCAGTACTTC. It translates to CASSSLGGGNFVRETQYF. The whole variable domain, filled in from reference TRBV7-9 and TRBJ2-5, reads DTGVSQNPRHKITKRGQNVTFRCDPISEHNRLYWYRQTLGQGPEFLTYFQNEAQLEKSRLLSDRFSAERPKGSFSTLEIQRTEQGDSAMYLCASSSLGGGNFVRETQYFGPGTRLLVL.

Only a few counts were recorded for this clonotype. The chain joins TRBV3-1 to TRBJ2-7, with TRBD1 matching over 9 bases. Germline lookup yields CDR1 LGHDT and CDR2 YNNKEL (reference sequence). The CDR3 runs to 17 residues. Trimming removed 0 bases from V and 4 bases from J; junction bases left unmatched: 10. The CDR3 loop reads CASSQEEGWTGVYEQYF. CDR3 nucleotide sequence: TGTGCCAGCAGCCAAGAAGAAGGCTGGACAGGGGTGTACGAGCAGTACTTC.

This clonotype was detected once. One end of the junction varies from germline; a read error may be responsible. The chain recombines TRBV28 with TRBJ2-3; 16 nucleotides match TRBD2. In germline, CDR1 is MDHEN, CDR2 SYDVKM. There are 17 residues in the CDR3. For the CDR3, the DNA is TGCGCCAGCAGCCCTGGGACTAGCGGGAGGGCATCAGATACGCAGTATTTT. The encoded protein is CASSPGTSGRASDTQYF.

This clonotype was picked up a small number of times. The gene calls are TRBV12-3 or TRBV12-4 and TRBJ2-6, with a tentative D call TRBD2 (5 bases). The CDR3 is 14 residues long. V was cut by 6 bases and J by 5 bases, with 11 bases left in between. The CDR3: CASSPSRRANVLTF. CDR3 DNA: TGTGCCAGCAGCCCTAGCAGAAGGGCCAACGTCCTGACTTTC.

This clonotype was recorded at least ten times. CDR3 loop: CASSERGREQFF. DNA of the CDR3: TGTGCCAGCAGTGAAAGGGGGCGGGAGCAGTTCTTC. V is TRBV2 and J is TRBJ2-1, with 7 bases that match TRBD1. V shed 2 bases, J shed 10 bases, and the junction held 2 bases outside the gene matches. This CDR3 region has 12 residues. Germline lookup yields CDR1 SNHLY and CDR2 FYNNEI.

This clonotype showed up just once. One end of the junction is discordant with germline, which a read error may explain. The J gene is TRBJ1-1, the V gene TRBV27; D is unclear. Germline loops: CDR1 MNHEY, CDR2 SMNVEV (reference sequence). The CDR3 totals 15 residues. CDR3 sequence: CASSWRQISNTEALF. The DNA of the CDR3 is TGTGCCAGCAGTTGGCGGCAGATATCGAACACTGAAGCTCTCTTT.

The chain links TRBV5-1 to TRBJ1-2, with 7 positions matching TRBD1. V was pared by 0 bases and J by 0 bases, with 5 bases of the junction left unmatched. Germline assignment: CDR1 SGHRS and CDR2 YFSETQ. The CDR3 contains 16 residues. This CDR3 is CASSLAGQLSNYGYTF. The CDR3 DNA reads TGCGCCAGCAGCTTGGCGGGACAGCTTTCTAACTATGGCTACACCTTC.

This clonotype has just a few counts. The CDR3 reads CSVADGNSNQPQHF. The CDR3 coding sequence is TGCAGCGTTGCCGATGGGAATAGCAATCAGCCCCAGCATTTT. The V and J genes are TRBV29-1 and TRBJ1-5, with D unresolved. CDR1 and CDR2 (germline): SQVTM, ANQGSEA. V was shortened by 4 bases and J by 0 bases, with 10 bases between the two germline ends. The CDR3 is 14 residues long. The full variable domain, its missing parts supplied by reference TRBV29-1 and TRBJ1-5, is SAVISQKPSRDICQRGTSLTIQCQVDSQVTMMFWYRQQPGQSLTLIATANQGSEATYESGFVIDKFPISRPNLTFSTLTVSNMSPEDSSIYLCSVADGNSNQPQHFGDGTRLSIL.

The gene calls are TRBV5-1 and TRBJ2-1; 16 bases agree with TRBD2. CDR3 size: 15 residues. After removal of 3 bases from V and 8 bases from J, the junction contained 2 bases not matched to a gene. The germline gives CDR1 SGHRS, CDR2 YFSETQ. The CDR3 loop is CASSSGLAGGDEQFF. In nucleotides, the CDR3 is TGCGCCAGCAGCTCGGGACTAGCGGGAGGGGATGAGCAGTTCTTC.

The table lists this clonotype with a few counts. This rearrangement joins TRBV20-1 to TRBJ1-2; weak D call: TRBD1 (6 bases). Germline values: CDR1 DFQATT, CDR2 SNEGSKA (reference sequence). With 6 bases removed from V and 3 bases from J, the gap between germline ends came to 20 bases. There are 15 residues in the CDR3. CDR3 DNA: TGCAGTGCGGTAGACTACAGGGATTATGACTATGGCTACACCTTC. Protein sequence: CSAVDYRDYDYGYTF.

This clonotype has just a few counts. Here the CDR3 DNA reads TGTGCCAGCAGCGACAGGGGGCGTACCGGGGAGCTGTTTTTT. Translation: CASSDRGRTGELFF. The chain couples TRBV7-9 to TRBJ2-2; 10 bases align to TRBD1. Germline CDR1 reads SEHNR; CDR2 reads FQNEAQ (reference sequence). This CDR3 has 14 amino acids. V gave up 5 bases and J gave up 5 bases; unmatched junction bases: 2.

This rearrangement joins TRBV7-8 to TRBJ2-2, with 11 bases matching TRBD2. Trimming removed 2 bases from V and 4 bases from J; junction bases left unmatched: 12. The CDR3 is made up of 19 amino acids. Germline values: CDR1 SGHVS, CDR2 FQNEAQ. The CDR3 sequence: CASSLPIRLAGRSTGELFF. The CDR3 coding sequence is TGTGCCAGCAGCTTACCCATCAGACTAGCGGGAAGGTCCACCGGGGAGCTGTTTTTT.

Ten or more counts support this clonotype. The chain is built from TRBV7-9 and TRBJ2-1; D could derive from TRBD1 or TRBD2 (6 bases each). This CDR3 has 16 residues. The germline V and J ends were trimmed by 5 bases and 4 bases, with 18 bases remaining between them. CDR1 and CDR2 from the germline V gene are SEHNR and FQNEAQ (reference sequence). In DNA form, the CDR3 reads TGTGCCAGCAGCCTCGGGATAACGGGGGCATACAATGAGCAGTTCTTC. It specifies CASSLGITGAYNEQFF.